The next 15 T cell receptor beta chains were all read from a single sample in a study of blood T cell repertoires in COVID-19 (dated by TCRdb to the early 2020s). Receptor libraries were prepared by the immunoSEQ multiplex PCR assay. As stored in TCRdb, this immuneACCESS dataset retains in-frame rearrangements with V and J assigned. A fraction of the clones does not appear; measured against another copy, unresolved V genes explain less than half of the discrepancy, and the remainder lacks a known reason. The sample yields approximately 120,000 clones; around 77% were counted once. About 10% of the sample belongs to the ten largest clones. The specimen sequenced was peripheral blood. The receptors here all came from a human donor in a cohort sampled during active COVID-19.

This clone has just one count. The junction shows a germline mismatch at one end, possibly a read error. The CDR3 nucleotides read TGTGCCAGTAGTATAGACGGGAGACTCGTAAGGATGCACTTC. It specifies CASSIDGRLVRMHF. The chain couples TRBV19 to TRBJ2-7; D might be TRBD2 (6 bases). The CDR3 has 14 amino acids. Looked up from germline, CDR1 is LNHDA and CDR2 is SQIVND (reference sequence).

The J gene is TRBJ1-1, the V gene TRBV15, with TRBD1 matching over 11 bases. Germline V gene lookup returns CDR1 LNHNV and CDR2 YYDKDF (reference sequence). The CDR3 is 15 residues long. J gave up 5 bases and V 3 bases, and 5 bases lay outside the gene matches. CDR3 residues: CATSRDRGRGTEAFF. The CDR3 nucleotides are TGTGCCACCAGCAGGGACAGGGGGCGAGGGACTGAAGCTTTCTTT.

The chain couples TRBV4-1 to TRBJ1-5; possible D gene TRBD1, 5 bases. The CDR3 loop spans 14 amino acids. Germline V gene lookup returns CDR1 MGHRA and CDR2 YSYEKL. V lost 0 bases and J 7 bases, leaving 10 bases between the germline ends. The DNA for the CDR3 is TGCGCCAGCAGCCAAGAAAAGAAGGGGCAGCCCCAGCATTTT. Protein: CASSQEKKGQPQHF.

The chain combines TRBV27 with TRBJ2-7; D may be TRBD2 (6 bases). The germline V gene has CDR1 MNHEY and CDR2 SMNVEV (reference sequence). CDR3 length equals 16 residues. The V and J ends lost 0 bases and 3 bases respectively, with 15 bases between them. CDR3 bases: TGTGCCAGCAGTTTATCACGCCCCGGCGGGGTCTACGAGCAGTACTTC. It specifies CASSLSRPGGVYEQYF.

The sample holds a few counts of this clone. At one of its ends the junction is not consistent with the germline gene, which may arise from a read error. This chain links TRBV25-1 with TRBJ1-1, with TRBD1 identical over 8 bases. The length of the CDR3 is 15 residues. Germline lookup yields CDR1 MGHDK and CDR2 SYGVNS. The chain's CDR3 is CASSQYGTGNTEAFF. In DNA form, the CDR3 reads TGTGCCAGCAGTCAATATGGGACAGGGAACACTGAAGCTTTCTTT.

There are a few counts of this clone. This chain joins TRBV4-2 and TRBJ1-5; the match to TRBD1 covers 9 bases. J gave up 6 bases and V 1 base, and 7 bases lay outside the gene matches. Germline V gene sequence: CDR1 LGHNA, CDR2 YNFKEQ. The CDR3 consists of 16 residues. The CDR3 loop is CASSQGQDRGFQPQHF. The CDR3 DNA reads as TGTGCCAGCAGCCAAGGACAGGACAGGGGTTTTCAGCCCCAGCATTTT.

This rearrangement joins TRBV19 to TRBJ1-5; D unresolved. V shed 2 bases and J shed 3 bases, with 11 bases lying between them. CDR3 length: 15 residues. Germline V lookup: CDR1 LNHDA, CDR2 SQIVND (reference sequence). The CDR3 protein is CASSIRQADNQPQHF. The CDR3 region has the DNA TGTGCCAGTAGTATACGGCAGGCTGACAATCAGCCCCAGCATTTT.

This clone has only a few counts. The chain recombines TRBV30 with TRBJ2-7; 8 bases map to TRBD2. The CDR3 extends over 14 amino acids. Germline values: CDR1 GTSNPN, CDR2 SVGIG (reference sequence). V gave up 4 bases and J gave up 5 bases; unmatched junction bases: 10. CDR3 sequence (DNA): TGTGCCTGGACCGTGGAGCGGGGGAGGGACGAGCAGTACTTC. Encoded protein: CAWTVERGRDEQYF. Full variable domain (rest looked up from reference TRBV30 and TRBJ2-7): SQTIHQWPATLVQPVGSPLSLECTVEGTSNPNLYWYRQAAGRGLQLLFYSVGIGQISSEVPQNLSASRPQDRQFILSSKKLLLSDSGFYLCAWTVERGRDEQYFGPGTRLTVT.

This clone was seen once. The chain links TRBV9 to TRBJ2-7; tentative D call: TRBD1 (7 bases). This CDR3 is 15 amino acids long. V lost 2 bases and J lost 2, with 14 bases in between. From germline, CDR1 is SGDLS and CDR2 YYNGEE. The CDR3 protein is CASSVGGQSTYEQYF. CDR3 bases: TGTGCCAGCAGCGTGGGGGGACAGAGCACCTACGAGCAGTACTTC.

This clone showed up just once. The chain uses TRBV28 and TRBJ1-1, with D possibly being TRBD1 (5 bases). Trimming left V 8 bases short and J 4 bases short, with 17 bases between. CDR1 and CDR2 (germline): MDHEN, SYDVKM. The CDR3 is 14 amino acids. This CDR3 is CASRGGVRATEAFF. CDR3 sequence (DNA): TGTGCCAGCCGAGGAGGGGTTCGTGCCACTGAAGCTTTCTTT.

The chain employs TRBV6-1 and TRBJ1-2, with 9 bases matching TRBD1. The CDR3 is made up of 13 amino acids. CDR1 is MNHNS and CDR2 is SASEGT in the germline V gene. The J segment lost 8 bases and the V segment lost 2 bases, leaving 3 bases of the junction unmatched. CDR3 in DNA: TGTGCCAGCAGTGAAACAGGGGGCTGGGGCTACACCTTC. Amino acid sequence: CASSETGGWGYTF.

V is TRBV10-2 and J is TRBJ2-1; TRBD2 matches 13 bases. The V segment lost 1 base and the J segment 3 bases; nucleotides outside the gene matches: 6. The CDR3 contains 18 residues. Germline V gene data show CDR1 as WSHSY and CDR2 as SAAADI. CDR3 sequence: CASSEWGTSGDFYNEQFF. The DNA of the CDR3 is TGCGCCAGCAGTGAGTGGGGGACTAGCGGGGATTTCTACAATGAGCAGTTCTTC.

This clone was observed a few times. This chain joins TRBV11-2 and TRBJ2-1; the match to TRBD2 covers 8 bases. This CDR3 has 14 residues. The V segment lost 4 bases and the J segment 5 bases; nucleotides outside the gene matches: 4. CDR1 is SGHAT and CDR2 is FQNNGV in the germline V gene. The CDR3 sequence is CASSSLRGDNEQFF. The CDR3 DNA is TGTGCCAGCAGCTCCCTGCGGGGGGACAATGAGCAGTTCTTC.

V gene TRBV23-1 combines with J gene TRBJ2-4; 8 bases agree with TRBD1. TRBV23-1 is marked as an open reading frame, function uncertain. Trimming cost V 0 bases and J 11 bases; bases outside gene matches: 12. CDR3 length equals 16 residues. This CDR3 reads CASSQSPLDRVEVQYF. The CDR3 DNA sequence: TGCGCCAGCAGTCAATCCCCCCTGGACAGGGTAGAGGTTCAGTACTTC.

The gene calls are TRBV28 and TRBJ2-5; 9 bases agree with TRBD1. The CDR3 spans 15 residues. Germline CDR1 is MDHEN and CDR2 is SYDVKM. Trimming took 4 bases from V and 5 from J; bases not matched to a gene: 8. For the CDR3, the DNA is TGTGCCAGCAGTTCCCCCGGGACAGGGAGGGAGACCCAGTACTTC. As protein: CASSSPGTGRETQYF.